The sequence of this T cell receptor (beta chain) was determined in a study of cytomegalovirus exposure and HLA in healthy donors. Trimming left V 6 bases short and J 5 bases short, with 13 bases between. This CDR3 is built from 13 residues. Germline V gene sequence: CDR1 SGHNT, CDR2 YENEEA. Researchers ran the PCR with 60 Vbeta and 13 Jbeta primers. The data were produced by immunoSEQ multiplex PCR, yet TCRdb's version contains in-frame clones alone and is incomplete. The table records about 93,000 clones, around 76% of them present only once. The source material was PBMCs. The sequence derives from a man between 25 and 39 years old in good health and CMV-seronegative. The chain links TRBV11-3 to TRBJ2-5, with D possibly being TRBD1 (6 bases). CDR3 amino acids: CASSYRVGETQYF. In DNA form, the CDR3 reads TGTGCCAGCAGTTACAGGGTTGGGGAGACCCAGTACTTC.